The rows below give T cell receptor beta chains drawn from one sample of a study of cytomegalovirus exposure and HLA in healthy donors. Libraries were prepared by immunoSEQ multiplex PCR; TCRdb keeps only in-frame clonotypes and omits some of them. The table includes 110,000 or so clones, about 84% detected once. The source material was PBMCs. All receptors come from a man aged 18 to 29 in good health and CMV-seronegative. Both conserved end residues are part of each CDR3. Each record gives: V gene, D gene, CDR3 length, J gene, clone size, CDR3 protein, CDR3 DNA. D genes are given only for firm matches. Clone size is stated in some rows and not others, as once, few, many or a class when expanded.

V: TRBV27
D: TRBD1
length: 15
J: TRBJ2-7
size: .
CDR3: CASSPRTGSSYEQYF
DNA: TGTGCCAGCAGTCCTCGGACAGGGAGCTCCTACGAGCAGTACTTC

V: TRBV14
D: .
length: 15
J: TRBJ1-3
size: once
CDR3: CASSQERGSGNTIYF
DNA: TGTGCCAGCAGCCAAGAAAGGGGGTCTGGAAACACCATATATTTT

V: TRBV19
D: TRBD1
length: 14
J: TRBJ2-7
size: once
CDR3: CASSTPTGGYEQYF
DNA: TGTGCCAGTAGTACCCCAACAGGGGGCTACGAGCAGTACTTC

V: TRBV6-1
D: .
length: 15
J: TRBJ1-4
size: .
CDR3: CASSRTRVPNEKLFF
DNA: TGTGCCAGCAGTCGGACGCGGGTTCCTAATGAAAAACTGTTTTTT

V: TRBV7-2
D: .
length: 13
J: TRBJ2-3
size: .
CDR3: CASNPRGTDTQYF
DNA: TGTGCCAGCAATCCGCGGGGCACAGATACGCAGTATTTT

V: TRBV30
D: TRBD1
length: 13
J: TRBJ1-2
size: once
CDR3: CAWSRDREYGYTF
DNA: TGTGCCTGGAGTCGTGACAGGGAGTATGGCTACACCTTC

V: TRBV15
D: .
length: 13
J: TRBJ1-1
size: .
CDR3: CATSSEGDTEAFF
DNA: TGTGCCACCAGCAGCGAGGGGGACACTGAAGCTTTCTTT

V: TRBV10-3
D: .
length: 19
J: TRBJ2-1
size: .
CDR3: CAISEPTRGWMSSYNEQFF
DNA: TGTGCCATCAGTGAGCCGACTAGAGGTTGGATGAGCTCCTACAATGAGCAGTTCTTC

V: TRBV11-3
D: .
length: 14
J: TRBJ2-7
size: .
CDR3: CASSPDNGIYEQYF
DNA: TGTGCCAGCTCACCGGACAATGGGATCTACGAGCAGTACTTC

V: TRBV6-5
D: .
length: 13
J: TRBJ1-2
size: .
CDR3: CASKTGANYGYTF
DNA: TGTGCCAGCAAGACAGGCGCCAACTATGGCTACACCTTC

V: TRBV19
D: .
length: 14
J: TRBJ2-7
size: .
CDR3: CASRTGQTPYEQYF
DNA: TGTGCCAGTAGGACCGGACAGACCCCCTACGAGCAGTACTTC

V: TRBV9
D: TRBD1
length: 15
J: TRBJ2-2
size: once
CDR3: CASSVKPTGAGELFF
DNA: TGTGCCAGCAGCGTTAAACCGACAGGGGCCGGGGAGCTGTTTTTT

V: TRBV29-1
D: .
length: 16
J: TRBJ1-5
size: .
CDR3: CSVLIAGAGGNQPQHF
DNA: TGCAGCGTCCTAATCGCAGGGGCGGGAGGCAATCAGCCCCAGCATTTT

V: TRBV6-6
D: .
length: 14
J: TRBJ1-1
size: .
CDR3: CASSSRIGNTEAFF
DNA: TGTGCCAGCAGTTCCCGAATCGGGAACACTGAAGCTTTCTTT

V: TRBV2
D: .
length: 16
J: TRBJ2-3
size: .
CDR3: CASSETVGASTDTQYF
DNA: TGTGCCAGCAGTGAAACGGTAGGGGCGAGCACAGATACGCAGTATTTT

V: TRBV10-3
D: .
length: 13
J: TRBJ1-1
size: .
CDR3: CAISGGVNTEAFF
DNA: TGTGCCATCAGTGGGGGGGTGAACACTGAAGCTTTCTTT

V: TRBV5-6
D: TRBD2
length: 16
J: TRBJ2-1
size: .
CDR3: CASSLRLAVSYNEQFF
DNA: TGTGCCAGCAGCTTGCGTCTAGCGGTCTCCTACAATGAGCAGTTCTTC

V: TRBV11-2
D: .
length: 15
J: TRBJ2-3
size: .
CDR3: CASSSVRTSTDTQYF
DNA: TGTGCCAGCAGCTCAGTAAGAACAAGCACAGATACGCAGTATTTT

V: TRBV25-1
D: .
length: 14
J: TRBJ2-1
size: .
CDR3: CASSEYLRDNEQFF
DNA: TGTGCCAGCAGTGAATATTTACGGGACAATGAGCAGTTCTTC

V: TRBV27
D: .
length: 16
J: TRBJ2-7
size: .
CDR3: CASSLSRHPSSYEQYF
DNA: TGTGCCAGCAGTTTATCGAGACATCCAAGCTCCTACGAGCAGTACTTC

V: TRBV2
D: TRBD1
length: 15
J: TRBJ2-1
size: .
CDR3: CASSAGTGTYNEQFF
DNA: TGTGCCAGCAGTGCGGGGACAGGGACCTACAATGAGCAGTTCTTC

V: TRBV18
D: .
length: 12
J: TRBJ2-7
size: .
CDR3: CASSPTSYEQYF
DNA: TGTGCCAGCTCACCAACGAGCTACGAGCAGTACTTC

V: TRBV18
D: .
length: 15
J: TRBJ2-4
size: .
CDR3: CASRMEGLRQNIQYF
DNA: TGTGCCAGCCGAATGGAGGGACTTCGGCAAAACATTCAGTACTTC

V: TRBV5-1
D: TRBD2
length: 18
J: TRBJ2-2
size: once
CDR3: CASSLELAGGPGTGELFF
DNA: TGCGCCAGCAGCTTGGAACTAGCGGGGGGGCCAGGGACCGGGGAGCTGTTTTTT

V: TRBV6-5
D: TRBD1
length: 16
J: TRBJ1-2
size: .
CDR3: CASSFLTGGAQDGYTF
DNA: TGTGCCAGCAGTTTCCTTACAGGGGGCGCTCAGGATGGCTACACCTTC

V: TRBV7-9
D: .
length: 14
J: TRBJ1-2
size: .
CDR3: CASSLQAPNYGYTF
DNA: TGTGCCAGCAGCTTACAGGCCCCCAACTATGGCTACACCTTC

V: TRBV27
D: TRBD2
length: 17
J: TRBJ2-2
size: .
CDR3: CASTTPALAGGGGELFF
DNA: TGTGCCAGCACAACGCCCGCCCTGGCGGGAGGTGGAGGGGAGCTGTTTTTT

V: TRBV7-5
D: .
length: 16
J: TRBJ1-2
size: .
CDR3: CVRSLSYGTPDYGYTF
DNA: TGTGTCAGAAGCTTATCGTACGGGACACCCGACTATGGCTACACCTTC

V: TRBV5-6
D: TRBD2
length: 15
J: TRBJ2-5
size: .
CDR3: CASSIWTSGRETQYF
DNA: TGTGCCAGCAGCATATGGACTAGCGGACGAGAGACCCAGTACTTC

V: TRBV27
D: TRBD2
length: 16
J: TRBJ2-3
size: .
CDR3: CATLSPSGGNTDTQYF
DNA: TGTGCCACCCTATCCCCTAGCGGGGGTAACACAGATACGCAGTATTTT

V: TRBV2
D: TRBD1
length: 16
J: TRBJ2-3
size: .
CDR3: CASSESDRVTADTQYF
DNA: TGTGCCAGCAGTGAGAGCGACAGGGTGACGGCAGATACGCAGTATTTT

V: TRBV7-2
D: .
length: 14
J: TRBJ2-5
size: .
CDR3: CASSKGQWEETQYF
DNA: TGTGCCAGCAGCAAAGGACAGTGGGAAGAGACCCAGTACTTC

V: TRBV5-8
D: TRBD1
length: 15
J: TRBJ2-1
size: .
CDR3: CASSFPGQGSNEQFF
DNA: TGTGCCAGCAGCTTCCCGGGACAGGGCTCCAATGAGCAGTTCTTC

V: TRBV2
D: .
length: 14
J: TRBJ1-1
size: .
CDR3: CASSGRHLNTEAFF
DNA: TGTGCCAGCAGTGGGAGGCACCTGAACACTGAAGCTTTCTTT

V: TRBV7-9
D: .
length: 16
J: TRBJ2-1
size: .
CDR3: CASSISWGQGLNEQFF
DNA: TGTGCCAGCAGCATCTCGTGGGGGCAGGGGTTGAATGAGCAGTTCTTC

V: TRBV6-1
D: TRBD1
length: 12
J: TRBJ1-5
size: .
CDR3: CASDRGRQPQHF
DNA: TGTGCCAGCGACAGGGGGCGACAGCCCCAGCATTTT

V: TRBV4-2
D: TRBD1
length: 15
J: TRBJ2-7
size: .
CDR3: CASSQEGQGAYEQYF
DNA: TGTGCCAGCAGCCAAGAAGGCCAGGGGGCTTACGAGCAGTACTTC

V: TRBV11-2
D: .
length: 17
J: TRBJ2-6
size: .
CDR3: CASSPQLIGSGANVLTF
DNA: TGTGCCAGCAGCCCACAGTTAATCGGTTCTGGGGCCAACGTCCTGACTTTC

V: TRBV19
D: .
length: 14
J: TRBJ1-1
size: .
CDR3: CASSIWGRDTEAFF
DNA: TGTGCCAGTAGTATTTGGGGGCGCGACACTGAAGCTTTCTTT

V: TRBV7-2
D: TRBD2
length: 13
J: TRBJ2-5
size: .
CDR3: CASSFGGLETQYF
DNA: TGTGCCAGCAGCTTCGGGGGGTTGGAGACCCAGTACTTC

V: TRBV27
D: .
length: 14
J: TRBJ1-2
size: .
CDR3: CASSPRYSNYGYTF
DNA: TGTGCCAGCAGTCCCCGCTACAGTAACTATGGCTACACCTTC

V: TRBV30
D: .
length: 15
J: TRBJ2-7
size: .
CDR3: CAWSNSGVISYEQYF
DNA: TGTGCCTGGAGCAATTCAGGGGTAATCTCCTACGAGCAGTACTTC

V: TRBV2
D: TRBD2
length: 14
J: TRBJ2-1
size: .
CDR3: CASSLTSGYNEQFF
DNA: TGTGCCAGCAGTCTGACTAGCGGCTACAATGAGCAGTTCTTC

V: TRBV6-5
D: TRBD2
length: 16
J: TRBJ2-5
size: once
CDR3: CASSYSSGGGQETQYF
DNA: TGTGCCAGCAGTTACTCCAGCGGGGGGGGCCAAGAGACCCAGTACTTC

V: TRBV7-8
D: .
length: 15
J: TRBJ1-5
size: .
CDR3: CASSGLGRGNQPQHF
DNA: TGTGCCAGCAGCGGGTTAGGGAGGGGCAATCAGCCCCAGCATTTT

V: TRBV6-1
D: TRBD1
length: 15
J: TRBJ2-2
size: .
CDR3: CASSEDRGNTGELFF
DNA: TGTGCCAGCAGCGAGGACAGGGGAAACACCGGGGAGCTGTTTTTT

V: TRBV7-9
D: .
length: 14
J: TRBJ1-1
size: .
CDR3: CASRSQGIDTEAFF
DNA: TGTGCCAGCAGGTCTCAGGGGATTGACACTGAAGCTTTCTTT

V: TRBV6-1
D: TRBD1
length: 15
J: TRBJ2-3
size: many
CDR3: CASSEALQGADTQYF
DNA: TGTGCCAGCAGTGAAGCGCTTCAGGGGGCAGATACGCAGTATTTT

V: TRBV5-1
D: .
length: 17
J: TRBJ2-3
size: .
CDR3: CASSLATRGGPSDTQYF
DNA: TGCGCCAGCAGCTTGGCCACGAGGGGGGGGCCCTCAGATACGCAGTATTTT

V: TRBV9
D: TRBD2
length: 16
J: TRBJ2-3
size: .
CDR3: CASSVGLASSTDTQYF
DNA: TGTGCCAGCAGCGTAGGACTAGCCTCTAGCACAGATACGCAGTATTTT